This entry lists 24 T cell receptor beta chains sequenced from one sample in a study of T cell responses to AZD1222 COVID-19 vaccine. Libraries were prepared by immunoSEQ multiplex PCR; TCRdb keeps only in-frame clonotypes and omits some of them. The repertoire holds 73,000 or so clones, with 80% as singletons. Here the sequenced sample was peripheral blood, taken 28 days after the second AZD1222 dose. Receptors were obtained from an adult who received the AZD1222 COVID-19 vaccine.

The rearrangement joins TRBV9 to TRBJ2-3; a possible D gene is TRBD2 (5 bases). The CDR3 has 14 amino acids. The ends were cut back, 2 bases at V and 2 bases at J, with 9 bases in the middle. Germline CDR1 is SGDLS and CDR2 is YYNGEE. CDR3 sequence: CASSVLGVTDTQYF. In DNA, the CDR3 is TGTGCCAGCAGCGTTCTCGGGGTCACAGATACGCAGTATTTT.

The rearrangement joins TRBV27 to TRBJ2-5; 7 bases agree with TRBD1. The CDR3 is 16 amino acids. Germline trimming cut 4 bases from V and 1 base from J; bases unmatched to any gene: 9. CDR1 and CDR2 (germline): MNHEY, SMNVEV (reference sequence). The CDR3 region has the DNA TGTGCCAGCAGTTCCCTATCGGACAGGTCCCAAGAGACCCAGTACTTC. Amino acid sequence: CASSSLSDRSQETQYF.

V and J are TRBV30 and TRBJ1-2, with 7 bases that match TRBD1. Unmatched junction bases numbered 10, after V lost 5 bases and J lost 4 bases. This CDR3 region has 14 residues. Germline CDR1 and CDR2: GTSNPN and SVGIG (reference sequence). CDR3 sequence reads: CAWLREGAGYGYTF. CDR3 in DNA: TGTGCCTGGCTAAGGGAGGGGGCGGGCTATGGCTACACCTTC. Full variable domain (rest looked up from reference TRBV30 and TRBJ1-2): SQTIHQWPATLVQPVGSPLSLECTVEGTSNPNLYWYRQAAGRGLQLLFYSVGIGQISSEVPQNLSASRPQDRQFILSSKKLLLSDSGFYLCAWLREGAGYGYTFGSGTRLTVV.

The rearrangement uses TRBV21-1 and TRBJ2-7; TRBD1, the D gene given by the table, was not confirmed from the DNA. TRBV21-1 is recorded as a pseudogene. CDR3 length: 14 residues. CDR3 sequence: CASSKVDSTYEQYF. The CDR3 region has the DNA TGTGCCAGCAGCAAAGTGGACAGTACCTACGAGCAGTACTTC.

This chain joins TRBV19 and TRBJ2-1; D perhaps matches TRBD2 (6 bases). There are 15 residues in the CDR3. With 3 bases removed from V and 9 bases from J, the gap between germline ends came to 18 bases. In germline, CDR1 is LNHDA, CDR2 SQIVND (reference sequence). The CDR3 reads CASSMFEGGSGEQFF. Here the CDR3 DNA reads TGTGCCAGTAGTATGTTTGAGGGAGGCTCAGGTGAGCAGTTCTTC. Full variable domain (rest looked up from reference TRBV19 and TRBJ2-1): DGGITQSPKYLFRKEGQNVTLSCEQNLNHDAMYWYRQDPGQGLRLIYYSQIVNDFQKGDIAEGYSVSREKKESFPLTVTSAQKNPTAFYLCASSMFEGGSGEQFFGPGTRLTVL.

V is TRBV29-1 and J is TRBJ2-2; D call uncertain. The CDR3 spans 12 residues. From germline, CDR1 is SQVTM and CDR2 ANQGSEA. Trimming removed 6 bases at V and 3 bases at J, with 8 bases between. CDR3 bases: TGCAGCGTGTTAGGGTACACCGGGGAGCTGTTTTTT. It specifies CSVLGYTGELFF.

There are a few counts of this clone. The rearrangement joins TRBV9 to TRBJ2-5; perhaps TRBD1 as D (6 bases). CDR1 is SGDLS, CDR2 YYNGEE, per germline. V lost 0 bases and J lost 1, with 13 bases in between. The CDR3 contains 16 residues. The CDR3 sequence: CASSVAEGETQETQYF. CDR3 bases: TGTGCCAGCAGCGTAGCTGAGGGGGAGACCCAAGAGACCCAGTACTTC.

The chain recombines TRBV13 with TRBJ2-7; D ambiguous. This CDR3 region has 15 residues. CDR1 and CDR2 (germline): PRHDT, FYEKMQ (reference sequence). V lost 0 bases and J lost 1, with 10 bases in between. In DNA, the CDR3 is TGTGCCAGCAGCTTAGGGACCCCTAAATCCTACGAGCAGTACTTC. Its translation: CASSLGTPKSYEQYF.

CDR3 region: CAWSSGLGYEQYF. CDR3 sequence (DNA): TGTGCCTGGAGTTCGGGACTTGGTTACGAGCAGTACTTC. The J gene is TRBJ2-7, the V gene TRBV30, with D tentatively TRBD2 (6 bases). Trimming removed 2 bases at V and 4 bases at J, with 12 bases between. The CDR3 is 13 amino acids. Germline-derived CDR1 and CDR2 are GTSNPN and SVGIG (reference sequence).

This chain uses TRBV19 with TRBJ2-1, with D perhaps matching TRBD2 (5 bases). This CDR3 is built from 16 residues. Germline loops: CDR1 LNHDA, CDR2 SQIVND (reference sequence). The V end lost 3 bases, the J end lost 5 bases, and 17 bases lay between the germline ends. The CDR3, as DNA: TGTGCCAGTAGTATGCGGCCCCGGGGAGCGGACAATGAGCAGTTCTTC. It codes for CASSMRPRGADNEQFF. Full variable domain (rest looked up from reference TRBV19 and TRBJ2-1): DGGITQSPKYLFRKEGQNVTLSCEQNLNHDAMYWYRQDPGQGLRLIYYSQIVNDFQKGDIAEGYSVSREKKESFPLTVTSAQKNPTAFYLCASSMRPRGADNEQFFGPGTRLTVL.

This CDR3 reads CASSTGPIAGGPRYNEQFF. The CDR3 DNA reads TGTGCCAGCAGCACGGGCCCCATAGCGGGAGGGCCCCGCTACAATGAGCAGTTCTTC. V and J are TRBV7-2 and TRBJ2-1; 11 bases line up with TRBD2. CDR1 and CDR2 from the germline V gene are SGHTA and FQGNSA. J gave up 3 bases and V 5 bases, and 15 bases lay outside the gene matches. The CDR3 contains 19 residues.

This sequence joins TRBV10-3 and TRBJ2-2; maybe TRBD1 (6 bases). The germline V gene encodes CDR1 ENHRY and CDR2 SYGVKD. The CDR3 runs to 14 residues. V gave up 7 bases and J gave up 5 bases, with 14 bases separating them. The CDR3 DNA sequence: TGTGCCATCAACAGACAGGTTGGGACCGGGGAGCTGTTTTTT. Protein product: CAINRQVGTGELFF.

CDR3 region: CASSLLRGLYEQYF. CDR3 bases: TGTGCCAGCAGTTTACTTCGGGGGCTCTACGAGCAGTACTTC. The chain couples TRBV28 to TRBJ2-7; the D call may be TRBD1 or TRBD2 (6 bases each). From germline, CDR1 is MDHEN and CDR2 SYDVKM. CDR3 length: 14 amino acids. Trimming pared 2 bases from V and 3 bases from J, leaving 11 bases between.

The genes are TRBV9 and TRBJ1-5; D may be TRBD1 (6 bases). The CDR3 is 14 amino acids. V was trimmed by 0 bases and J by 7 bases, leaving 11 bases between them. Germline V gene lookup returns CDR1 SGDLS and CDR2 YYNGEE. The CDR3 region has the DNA TGTGCCAGCAGCGTAGGGGGGGCTGGACAGCCCCAGCATTTT. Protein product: CASSVGGAGQPQHF. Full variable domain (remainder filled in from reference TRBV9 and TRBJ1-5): DSGVTQTPKHLITATGQRVTLRCSPRSGDLSVYWYQQSLDQGLQFLIQYYNGEERAKGNILERFSAQQFPDLHSELNLSSLELGDSALYFCASSVGGAGQPQHFGDGTRLSIL.

Written as DNA, the CDR3 is TGTGCCATCCAACCCAACAATCAGCCCCAGCATTTT. This sequence encodes CAIQPNNQPQHF. J is TRBJ1-5 and V is TRBV28; D is uncertain. V lost 10 bases and J lost 3, with 10 bases in between. There are 12 residues in the CDR3. The V gene's germline CDR1 is MDHEN and CDR2 SYDVKM.

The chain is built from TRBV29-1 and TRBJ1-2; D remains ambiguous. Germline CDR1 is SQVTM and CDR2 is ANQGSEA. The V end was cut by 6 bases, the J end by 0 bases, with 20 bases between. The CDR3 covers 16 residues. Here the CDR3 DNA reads TGCAGCGTCCACCGGTCATCCGGACCGGCTAACTATGGCTACACCTTC. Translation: CSVHRSSGPANYGYTF.

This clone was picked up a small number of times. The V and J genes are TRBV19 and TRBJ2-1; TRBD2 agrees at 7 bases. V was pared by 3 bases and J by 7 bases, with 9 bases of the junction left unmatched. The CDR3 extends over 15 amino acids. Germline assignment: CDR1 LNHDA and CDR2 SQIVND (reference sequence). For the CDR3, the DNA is TGTGCCAGTAGTATCAGTGGGAGGGCCGATAATGAGCAGTTCTTC. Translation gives CASSISGRADNEQFF.

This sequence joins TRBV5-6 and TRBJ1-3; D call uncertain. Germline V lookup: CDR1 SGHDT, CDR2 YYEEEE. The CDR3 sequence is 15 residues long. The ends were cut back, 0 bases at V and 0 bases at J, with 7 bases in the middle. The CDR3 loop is CASSLDSNSGNTIYF. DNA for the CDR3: TGTGCCAGCAGCTTGGACTCAAACTCTGGAAACACCATATATTTT.

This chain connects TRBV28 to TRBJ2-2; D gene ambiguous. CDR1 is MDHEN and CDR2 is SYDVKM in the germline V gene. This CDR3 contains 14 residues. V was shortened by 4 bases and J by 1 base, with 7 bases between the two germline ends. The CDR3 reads CASSYVMNTGELFF. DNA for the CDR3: TGTGCCAGCAGTTACGTTATGAACACCGGGGAGCTGTTTTTT.

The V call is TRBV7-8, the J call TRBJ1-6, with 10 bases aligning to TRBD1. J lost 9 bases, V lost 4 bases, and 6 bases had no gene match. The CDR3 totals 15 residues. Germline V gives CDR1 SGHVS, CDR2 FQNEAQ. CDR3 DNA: TGTGCCAGCAGCTGGACAGGGGGTCCGGGTTCACCCCTCCACTTT. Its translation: CASSWTGGPGSPLHF.

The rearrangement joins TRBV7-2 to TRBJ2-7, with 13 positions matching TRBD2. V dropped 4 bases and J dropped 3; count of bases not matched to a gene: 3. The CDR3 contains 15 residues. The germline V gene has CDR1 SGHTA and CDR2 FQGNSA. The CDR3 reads CASSSGLAGVYEQYF. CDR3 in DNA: TGTGCCAGCAGCTCTGGACTAGCGGGAGTCTACGAGCAGTACTTC.

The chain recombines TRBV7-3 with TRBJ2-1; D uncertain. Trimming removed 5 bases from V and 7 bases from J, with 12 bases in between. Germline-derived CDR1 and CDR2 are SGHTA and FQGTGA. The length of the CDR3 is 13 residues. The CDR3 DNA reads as TGTGCCAGCAGCATGTGGACGCGGAATGAGCAGTTCTTC. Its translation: CASSMWTRNEQFF.

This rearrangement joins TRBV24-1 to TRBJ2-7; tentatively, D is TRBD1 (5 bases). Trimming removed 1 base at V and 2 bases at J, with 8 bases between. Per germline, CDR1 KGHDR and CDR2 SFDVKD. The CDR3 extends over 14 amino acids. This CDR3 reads CATSDFGAPYEQYF. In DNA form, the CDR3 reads TGTGCCACCAGTGATTTTGGGGCACCCTACGAGCAGTACTTC.

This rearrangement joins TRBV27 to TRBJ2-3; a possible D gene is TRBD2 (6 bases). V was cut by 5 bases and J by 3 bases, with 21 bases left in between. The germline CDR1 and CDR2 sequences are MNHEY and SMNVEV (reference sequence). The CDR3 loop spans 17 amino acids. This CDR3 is CASSNGVSAGFTDTQYF. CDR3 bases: TGTGCCAGCAGTAACGGGGTGTCGGCGGGATTTACAGATACGCAGTATTTT.